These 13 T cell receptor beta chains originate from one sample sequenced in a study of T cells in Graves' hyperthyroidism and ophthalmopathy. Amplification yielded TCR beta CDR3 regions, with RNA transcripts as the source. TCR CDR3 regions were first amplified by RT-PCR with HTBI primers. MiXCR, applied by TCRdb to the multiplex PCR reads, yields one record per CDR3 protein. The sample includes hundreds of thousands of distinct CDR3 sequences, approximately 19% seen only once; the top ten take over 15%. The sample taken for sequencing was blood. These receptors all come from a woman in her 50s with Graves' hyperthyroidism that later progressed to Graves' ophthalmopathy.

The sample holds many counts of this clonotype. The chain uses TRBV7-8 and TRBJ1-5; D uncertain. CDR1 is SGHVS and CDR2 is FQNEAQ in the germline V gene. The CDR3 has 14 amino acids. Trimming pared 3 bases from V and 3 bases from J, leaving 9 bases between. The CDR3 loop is CASSFFDANQPQHF. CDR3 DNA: TGTGCCAGCAGCTTTTTCGATGCCAATCAGCCCCAGCATTTT.

The CDR3 sequence: CSVELLRGPEISTDTQYF. The DNA for the CDR3 is TGCAGCGTTGAACTTCTGCGGGGGCCTGAAATCAGCACAGATACGCAGTATTTT. This sequence joins TRBV29-1 and TRBJ2-3; TRBD2 might be the D (7 bases). The V and J ends lost 2 bases and 0 bases respectively, with 21 bases between them. This CDR3 has 18 residues. Per the germline V gene, CDR1 is SQVTM and CDR2 is ANQGSEA.

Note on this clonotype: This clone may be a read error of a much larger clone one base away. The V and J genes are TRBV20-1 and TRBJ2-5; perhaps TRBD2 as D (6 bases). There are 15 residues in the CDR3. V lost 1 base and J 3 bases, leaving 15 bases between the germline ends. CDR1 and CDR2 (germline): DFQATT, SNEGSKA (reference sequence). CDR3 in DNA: TGCAGTGCTAGAGTCGCCGGGACTGGCGAAGAGACCCAGTACTTC. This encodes CSARVAGTGEETQYF.

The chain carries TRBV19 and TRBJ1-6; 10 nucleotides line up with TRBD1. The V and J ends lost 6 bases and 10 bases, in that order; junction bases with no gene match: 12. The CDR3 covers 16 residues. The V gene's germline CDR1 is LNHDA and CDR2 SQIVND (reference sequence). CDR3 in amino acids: CASSSTPGQGTSPLHF. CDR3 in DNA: TGTGCCAGTAGCTCAACGCCGGGACAGGGGACGTCACCCCTCCACTTT.

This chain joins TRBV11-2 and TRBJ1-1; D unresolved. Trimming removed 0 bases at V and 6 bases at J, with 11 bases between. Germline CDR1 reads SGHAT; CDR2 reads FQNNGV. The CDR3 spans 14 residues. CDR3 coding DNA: TGTGCCAGCAGCTTAGATCGCCTGAGTTCTGAAGCTTTCTTT. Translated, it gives CASSLDRLSSEAFF. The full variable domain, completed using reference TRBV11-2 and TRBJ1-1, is EAGVAQSPRYKIIEKRQSVAFWCNPISGHATLYWYQQILGQGPKLLIQFQNNGVVDDSQLPKDRFSAERLKGVDSTLKIQPAKLEDSAVYLCASSLDRLSSEAFFGQGTRLTVV.

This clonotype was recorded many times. CDR3 loop: CASTTNTEAFF. DNA for the CDR3: TGTGCCAGTACTACGAACACTGAAGCTTTCTTT. The V gene is TRBV19, the J gene TRBJ1-1; D not resolved. The germline CDR1 and CDR2 sequences are LNHDA and SQIVND (reference sequence). This CDR3 has 11 amino acids. Trimming took off 7 bases at V and 1 base at J, with 4 bases between the two ends.

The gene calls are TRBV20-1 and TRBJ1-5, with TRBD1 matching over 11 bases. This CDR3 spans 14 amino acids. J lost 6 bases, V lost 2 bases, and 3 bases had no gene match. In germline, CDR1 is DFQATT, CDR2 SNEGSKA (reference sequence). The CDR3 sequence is CSARSDRGPQPQHF. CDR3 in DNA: TGCAGTGCTAGATCGGACAGGGGGCCTCAGCCCCAGCATTTT.

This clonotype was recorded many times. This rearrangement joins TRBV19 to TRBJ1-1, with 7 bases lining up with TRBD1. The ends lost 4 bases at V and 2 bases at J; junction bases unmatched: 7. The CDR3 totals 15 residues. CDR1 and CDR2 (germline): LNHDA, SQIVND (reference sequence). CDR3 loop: CASSKGAFGNTEAFF. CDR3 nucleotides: TGTGCCAGTAGTAAGGGGGCATTTGGAAACACTGAAGCTTTCTTT.

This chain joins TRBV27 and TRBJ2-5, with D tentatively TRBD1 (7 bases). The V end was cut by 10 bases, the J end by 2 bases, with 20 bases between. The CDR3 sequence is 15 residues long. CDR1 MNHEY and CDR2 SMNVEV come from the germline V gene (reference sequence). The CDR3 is CATKEGTDIQETQYF. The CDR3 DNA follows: TGTGCCACTAAGGAGGGGACAGATATACAAGAGACCCAGTACTTC.

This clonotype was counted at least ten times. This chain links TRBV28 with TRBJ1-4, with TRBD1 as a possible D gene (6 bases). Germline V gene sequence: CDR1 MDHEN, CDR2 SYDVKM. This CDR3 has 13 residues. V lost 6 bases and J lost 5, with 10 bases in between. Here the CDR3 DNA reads TGTGCCAGCAGCCTCGGACAGAATGAAAAACTGTTTTTT. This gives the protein CASSLGQNEKLFF.

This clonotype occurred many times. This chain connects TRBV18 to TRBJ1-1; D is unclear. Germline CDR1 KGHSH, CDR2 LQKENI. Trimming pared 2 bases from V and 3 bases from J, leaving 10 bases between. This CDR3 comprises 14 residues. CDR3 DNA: TGTGCCAGCTCACCAACGGACGGCCACACTGAAGCTTTCTTT. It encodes CASSPTDGHTEAFF.

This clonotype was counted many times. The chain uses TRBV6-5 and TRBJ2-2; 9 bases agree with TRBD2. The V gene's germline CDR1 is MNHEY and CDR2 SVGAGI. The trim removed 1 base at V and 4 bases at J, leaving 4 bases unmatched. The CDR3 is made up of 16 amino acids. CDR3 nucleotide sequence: TGTGCCAGCAGTTACTATTCAGCGGGGGGCACCGGGGAGCTGTTTTTT. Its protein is CASSYYSAGGTGELFF.

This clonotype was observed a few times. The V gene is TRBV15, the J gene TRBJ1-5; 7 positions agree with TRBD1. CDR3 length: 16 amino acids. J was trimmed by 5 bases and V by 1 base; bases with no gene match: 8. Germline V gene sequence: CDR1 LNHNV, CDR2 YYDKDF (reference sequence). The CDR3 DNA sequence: TGTGCCACCAGCAGAGTACCTACAGGGGCGCATCAGCCCCAGCATTTT. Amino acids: CATSRVPTGAHQPQHF. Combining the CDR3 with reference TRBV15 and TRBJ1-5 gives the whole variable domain DAMVIQNPRYQVTQFGKPVTLSCSQTLNHNVMYWYQQKSSQAPKLLFHYYDKDFNNEADTPDNFQSRRPNTSFCFLDIRSPGLGDTAMYLCATSRVPTGAHQPQHFGDGTRLSIL.